This TCR beta chain was retrieved from a study of control samples from healthy donors and cancer patients. Germline CDR1 reads SGDLS; CDR2 reads YYNGEE. After removal of 2 bases from V and 7 bases from J, the junction contained 8 bases not matched to a gene. The CDR3 runs 15 residues. This table comes from immunoSEQ multiplex PCR, and its TCRdb copy is limited to in-frame clones, with some not included. The table records 100,000 to 120,000 clones, 70% to 85% of them present only once. This clonotype was sampled from a man aged 18 to 30 in good health. The rearrangement links TRBV9 to TRBJ2-1; 8 bases line up with TRBD2. The sample was blood. The CDR3 is CASSVAGGRVNEQFF. The CDR3 coding sequence is TGTGCCAGCAGCGTCGCGGGGGGCCGAGTTAATGAGCAGTTCTTC.